The present TCR beta chain was sequenced within a study of identical twins. This clonotype was counted a few times. A template switching step contributed a universal primer site, while unique molecular identifiers were present in the cDNA. TCRdb reprocessed the 5' RACE reads with MiXCR, giving one entry per CDR3 protein. The data hold 650,000 to 750,000 distinct CDR3 sequences, with about 20% observed a single time. Germline lookup yields CDR1 SGHRS and CDR2 YFSETQ. The CDR3 loop spans 16 amino acids. V lost 0 bases to trimming and J lost 0 bases, with 11 bases between them. The same sample was also used in a study of T cells expressing NK-cell markers. That source reports: The CD3+CD56-NKG2C+ fraction was also led by these clonotypes in a handful of donors.

The source material was PBMCs. The J gene is TRBJ2-3, the V gene TRBV5-1, with unresolved D. This sequence originates from a woman younger than 35 in good health. The CDR3 bases are TGCGCCAGCAGCTTGGGGTCAACAGTAAGCACAGATACGCAGTATTTT. Its translation is CASSLGSTVSTDTQYF.